One and the same sample provided the 12 T cell receptor beta chains below, sequenced in a study of beta chain features in type 1 diabetes (dated by TCRdb to 2017 to 2018). The investigation overall reported the following: Type 1 diabetes patients showed a moderate but significant shortening of TCRB CDR3 length in all four CD4+ subsets.

Library creation used the immunoSEQ multiplex PCR assay. All of the isolated RNA was reverse transcribed with the High Capacity cDNA Reverse Transcription Kit, so expressed TCRB transcripts were sequenced. In its TCRdb copy, this immuneACCESS table keeps in-frame sequences only and misses some clones. Where compared with another copy, unresolved V genes explain less than half of these, and the others have no known cause. Recorded for this sample are about 170,000 clones; 7.8% of them occurred a single time. The ten largest clones represent around 0.9% of the sample. No cognate antigen is known for these TCRs. The sequencing sample was made of central memory CD4+ T cells from blood. These receptors originate from a woman aged 40 to 49 with type 1 diabetes.

This clone has only a few counts. The gene calls are TRBV29-1 and TRBJ2-2; weak D call: TRBD2 (5 bases). V was cut by 8 bases and J by 0 bases, with 13 bases left in between. Germline V CDR1 and CDR2: SQVTM, ANQGSEA. This CDR3 spans 14 amino acids. The CDR3 sequence is CSSRVGTNTGELFF. For the CDR3, the DNA is TGCAGCTCGCGCGTCGGGACGAACACCGGGGAGCTGTTTTTT.

This clone was recorded many times. A junction boundary mismatches the germline segment, possibly from a read error. This chain's CDR3 is CASSHAEGAPVF. The CDR3 nucleotides read TGTGCCAGCAGCCACGCTGAGGGGGCCCCGGTTTTT. The chain joins TRBV14 to TRBJ1-4; 7 bases agree with TRBD1. CDR1 is SGHDN, CDR2 FVKESK, per germline. This CDR3 has 12 residues.

The gene calls are TRBV29-1 and TRBJ2-2, with 7 bases aligning to TRBD2. Germline V gene data show CDR1 as SQVTM and CDR2 as ANQGSEA. Unmatched junction bases numbered 4, after V lost 3 bases and J lost 6 bases. This CDR3 has 13 amino acids. CDR3 residues: CSVDRGGAGELFF. In DNA form, the CDR3 reads TGCAGCGTTGATCGTGGGGGGGCCGGGGAGCTGTTTTTT.

This sequence joins TRBV4-3 and TRBJ1-5, with D maybe TRBD1 (5 bases). This CDR3 has 15 residues. Trimming cost V 0 bases and J 3 bases, with 9 bases left between them. CDR1 is LGHNA, CDR2 YSLEER, per germline. CDR3 in amino acids: CASSQDWGYNQPQHF. In nucleotides, the CDR3 is TGCGCCAGCAGCCAAGACTGGGGCTACAATCAGCCCCAGCATTTT.

This sequence joins TRBV18 and TRBJ2-5; D might be TRBD2 (6 bases). Trimming left V 3 bases short and J 5 bases short, with 13 bases between. From germline, CDR1 is KGHSH and CDR2 LQKENI. This CDR3 is built from 14 residues. CDR3 region: CASSPTAGEETQYF. The CDR3 coding sequence is TGTGCCAGCTCACCTACAGCGGGTGAGGAGACCCAGTACTTC.

This clone was seen a handful of times. The gene calls are TRBV14 and TRBJ1-1; no reliable D call. The V end was cut by 1 base, the J end by 8 bases, with 11 bases between. The V gene's germline CDR1 is SGHDN and CDR2 FVKESK. CDR3 length equals 13 residues. CDR3 region: CASSQGPTQEAFF. The CDR3 bases are TGTGCCAGCAGCCAAGGTCCGACACAGGAAGCTTTCTTT.

In its sample, this clone was seen once. This chain's CDR3 is CASSLESGPLHF. The CDR3 region has the DNA TGTGCCAGCAGCTTAGAGTCAGGTCCCCTCCACTTT. This rearrangement joins TRBV11-3 to TRBJ1-6; no reliable D call. The CDR3 is made up of 12 amino acids. Trimming pared 0 bases from V and 13 bases from J, leaving 7 bases between. Germline V gene data show CDR1 as SGHNT and CDR2 as YENEEA.

The chain combines TRBV4-2 with TRBJ1-2; D is possibly TRBD1 (5 bases). V was clipped by 3 bases and J by 6 bases, with 5 bases between them. CDR1 is LGHNA, CDR2 YNFKEQ, per germline. The CDR3 extends over 11 amino acids. CDR3 coding DNA: TGTGCCAGCAGCCAGACAGATGGCTACACCTTC. Translated: CASSQTDGYTF.

CDR3 nucleotides: TGTGCCAGCAGCTACCGGGACAGCTCCAGATACGAGCAGTACTTC. Protein sequence: CASSYRDSSRYEQYF. This chain links TRBV11-2 with TRBJ2-7; 7 bases fit TRBD1. Unmatched junction bases numbered 10, after V lost 4 bases and J lost 4 bases. This CDR3 spans 15 amino acids. Germline CDR1 and CDR2: SGHAT and FQNNGV.

This rearrangement joins TRBV5-6 to TRBJ1-1, with no clear D. Germline V gene data show CDR1 as SGHDT and CDR2 as YYEEEE. There are 13 residues in the CDR3. Trimming removed 3 bases from V and 0 bases from J, with 6 bases in between. For the CDR3, the DNA is TGTGCCAGCAGCTCGACACTGAACACTGAAGCTTTCTTT. Encoded protein: CASSSTLNTEAFF.

In DNA, the CDR3 is TGTGCCAGCAGTTCTAAGGCCCGCCTTAGAGGGGGCGACTATGGCTACACCTTC. The encoded protein is CASSSKARLRGGDYGYTF. The chain employs TRBV27 and TRBJ1-2, with TRBD1 identical over 7 bases. The V gene end was trimmed by 4 bases and the J gene end by 3 bases; junction bases not matched to a gene: 17. CDR1 is MNHEY and CDR2 is SMNVEV in the germline V gene (reference sequence). This CDR3 spans 18 amino acids.

The chain recombines TRBV29-1 with TRBJ1-2; 7 bases map to TRBD1. The CDR3 covers 13 residues. Germline assignment: CDR1 SQVTM and CDR2 ANQGSEA. After removal of 4 bases from V and 4 bases from J, the junction contained 6 bases not matched to a gene. The DNA of the CDR3 is TGCAGCGTTGCCACAGGGGACGGCTATGGCTACACCTTC. Amino acids: CSVATGDGYGYTF.